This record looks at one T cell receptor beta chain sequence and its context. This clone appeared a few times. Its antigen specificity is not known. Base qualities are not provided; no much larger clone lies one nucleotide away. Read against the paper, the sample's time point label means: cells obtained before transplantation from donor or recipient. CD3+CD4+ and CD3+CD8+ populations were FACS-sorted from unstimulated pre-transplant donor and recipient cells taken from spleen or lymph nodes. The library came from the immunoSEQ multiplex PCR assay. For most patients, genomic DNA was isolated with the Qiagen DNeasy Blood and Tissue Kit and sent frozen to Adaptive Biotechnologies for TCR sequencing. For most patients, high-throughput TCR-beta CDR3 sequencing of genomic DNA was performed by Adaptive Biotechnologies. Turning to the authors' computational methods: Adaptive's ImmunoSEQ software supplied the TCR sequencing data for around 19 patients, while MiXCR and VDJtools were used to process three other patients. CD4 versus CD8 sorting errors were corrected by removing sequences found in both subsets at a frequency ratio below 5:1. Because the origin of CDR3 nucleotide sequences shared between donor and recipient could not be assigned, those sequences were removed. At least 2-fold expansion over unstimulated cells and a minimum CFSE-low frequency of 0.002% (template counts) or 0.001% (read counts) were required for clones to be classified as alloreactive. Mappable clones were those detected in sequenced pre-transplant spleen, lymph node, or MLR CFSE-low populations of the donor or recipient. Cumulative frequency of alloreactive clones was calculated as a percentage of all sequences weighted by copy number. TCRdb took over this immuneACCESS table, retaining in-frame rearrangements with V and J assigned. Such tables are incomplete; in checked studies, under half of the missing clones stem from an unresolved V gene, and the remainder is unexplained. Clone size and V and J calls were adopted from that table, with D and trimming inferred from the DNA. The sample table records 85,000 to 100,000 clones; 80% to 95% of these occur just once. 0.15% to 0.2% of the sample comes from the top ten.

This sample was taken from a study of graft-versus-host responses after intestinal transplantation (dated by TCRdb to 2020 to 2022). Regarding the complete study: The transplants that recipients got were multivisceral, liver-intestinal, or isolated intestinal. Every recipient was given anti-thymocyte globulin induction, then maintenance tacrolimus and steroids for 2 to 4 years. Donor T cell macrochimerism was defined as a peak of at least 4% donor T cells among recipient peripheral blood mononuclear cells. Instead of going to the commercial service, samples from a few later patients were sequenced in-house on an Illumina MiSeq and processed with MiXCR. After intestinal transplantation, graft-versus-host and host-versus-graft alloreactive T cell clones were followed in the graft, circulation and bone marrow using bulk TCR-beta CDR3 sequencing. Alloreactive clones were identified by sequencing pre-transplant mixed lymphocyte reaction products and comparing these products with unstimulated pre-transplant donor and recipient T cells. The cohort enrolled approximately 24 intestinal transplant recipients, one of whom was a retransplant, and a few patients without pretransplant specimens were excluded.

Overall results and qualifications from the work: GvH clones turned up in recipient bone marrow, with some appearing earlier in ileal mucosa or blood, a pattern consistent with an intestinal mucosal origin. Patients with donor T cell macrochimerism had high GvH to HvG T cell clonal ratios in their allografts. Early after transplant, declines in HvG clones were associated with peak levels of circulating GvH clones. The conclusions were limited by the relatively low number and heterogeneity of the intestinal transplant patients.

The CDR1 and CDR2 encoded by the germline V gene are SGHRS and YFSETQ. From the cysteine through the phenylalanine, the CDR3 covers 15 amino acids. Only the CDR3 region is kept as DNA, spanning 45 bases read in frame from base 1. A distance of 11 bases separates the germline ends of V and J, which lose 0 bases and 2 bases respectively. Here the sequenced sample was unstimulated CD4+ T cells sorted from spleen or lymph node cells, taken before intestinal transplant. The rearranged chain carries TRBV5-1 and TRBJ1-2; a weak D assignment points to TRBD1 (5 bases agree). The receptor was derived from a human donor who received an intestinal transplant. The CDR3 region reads CASSLEVQGNYGYTF. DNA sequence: TGCGCCAGCAGCTTGGAGGTCCAGGGAAACTATGGCTACACCTTC. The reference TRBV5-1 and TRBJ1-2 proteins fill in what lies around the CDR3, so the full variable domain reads KAGVTQTPRYLIKTRGQQVTLSCSPISGHRSVSWYQQTPGQGLQFLFEYFSETQRNKGNFPGRFSGRQFSNSRSEMNVSTLELGDSALYLCASSLEVQGNYGYTFGSGTRLTVV.